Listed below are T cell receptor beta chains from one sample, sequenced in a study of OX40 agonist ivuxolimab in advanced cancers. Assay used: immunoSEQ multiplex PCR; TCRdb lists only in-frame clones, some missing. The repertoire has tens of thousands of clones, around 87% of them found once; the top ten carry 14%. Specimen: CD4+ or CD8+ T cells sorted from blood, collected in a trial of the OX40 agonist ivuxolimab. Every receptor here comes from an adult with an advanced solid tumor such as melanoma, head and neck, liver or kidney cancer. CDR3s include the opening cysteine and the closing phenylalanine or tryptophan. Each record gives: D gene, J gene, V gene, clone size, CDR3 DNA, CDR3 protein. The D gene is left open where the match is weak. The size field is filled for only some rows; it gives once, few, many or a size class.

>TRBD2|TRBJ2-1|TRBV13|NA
TGTGCCAGCAGCCGCGAGGGGACTAGCGGGCACTACAATGAGCAGTTCTTC
CASSREGTSGHYNEQFF
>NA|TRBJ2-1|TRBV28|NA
TGTGCCAGCAGTTTTCTAGGAGGAGGCTATGAGCAGTTCTTC
CASSFLGGGYEQFF
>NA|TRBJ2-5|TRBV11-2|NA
TGTGCCAGCAGCACAGAAAGGGGTAGTCAAGAGACCCAGTACTTC
CASSTERGSQETQYF
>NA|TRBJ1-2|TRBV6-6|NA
TGTGCCAGCGGGGGGTCTACGGGACAAGACTATGGCTACACCTTC
CASGGSTGQDYGYTF
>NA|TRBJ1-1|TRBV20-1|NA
TGCAGTGCTAGAGATCAAGGACAGCCTTTCTTT
CSARDQGQPFF
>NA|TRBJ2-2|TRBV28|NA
TGTGCCAGCAGTTTGGGGCTGGAAGCTAGATCCGGGGAGCTGTTTTTT
CASSLGLEARSGELFF
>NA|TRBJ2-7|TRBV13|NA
TGTGCCAGCAGCTTAGGCAGGGGTCCCTACGAGCAGTACTTC
CASSLGRGPYEQYF
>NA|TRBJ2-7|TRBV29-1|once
TGCAGCGGGGGTAGCTCCTACGAGCAGTACTTC
CSGGSSYEQYF
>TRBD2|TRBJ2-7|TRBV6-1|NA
TGTGCCAGCAGTGAAGCGGGAGGGGCCCCCTACGAGCAGTACTTC
CASSEAGGAPYEQYF
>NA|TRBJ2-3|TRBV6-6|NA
TGTGCCAGCAGTACGACTAGTTCGGATACGCAGTATTTT
CASSTTSSDTQYF
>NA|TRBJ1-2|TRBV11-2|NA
TGTGCCAGCAGCCCAGGGCAGGGGAGGGATGGCTACACCTTC
CASSPGQGRDGYTF
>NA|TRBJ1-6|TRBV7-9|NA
TGTGCCAGCAGTCCGGGCCAGTCACTAGGCTCCTATAATTCACCCCTCCACTTT
CASSPGQSLGSYNSPLHF
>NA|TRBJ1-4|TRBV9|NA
TGTGCCAGCAGCGTAGCAGCAGGACTGAATGAAAAACTGTTTTTT
CASSVAAGLNEKLFF
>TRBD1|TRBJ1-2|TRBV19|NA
TGTGCCAGTAGGGTGGACAGGGGTAACTATGGCTACACCTTC
CASRVDRGNYGYTF
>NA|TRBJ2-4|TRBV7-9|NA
TGTGCCAGCAGCATCCGGCAGGGAACCAAAAACATTCAGTACTTC
CASSIRQGTKNIQYF
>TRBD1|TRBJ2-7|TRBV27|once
TGTGCCAGCAGTGGCCGGGACAGACCCTACGAGCAGTACTTC
CASSGRDRPYEQYF
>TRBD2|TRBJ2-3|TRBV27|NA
TGTGCCAGCAGACGGACTAGCGGGGGGTGGGTGGCAGATACGCAGTATTTT
CASRRTSGGWVADTQYF
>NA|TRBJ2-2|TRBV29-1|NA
TGCAGCGTTGAAGAACAAACAGGGCTCACCGGGGAGCTGTTTTTT
CSVEEQTGLTGELFF
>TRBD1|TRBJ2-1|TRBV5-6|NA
TGTGCCAGCAGCTTTGGGACAGGGTACAATGAGCAGTTCTTC
CASSFGTGYNEQFF
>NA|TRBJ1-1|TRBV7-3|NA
TGTGCCAGCAGCCCGGGGGGCAGTGAAGCTTTCTTT
CASSPGGSEAFF
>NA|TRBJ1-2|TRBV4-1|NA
TGCGCCAGCAGTCCCGGCCCGGGGTCTAGTAGCTATGGCTACACCTTC
CASSPGPGSSSYGYTF